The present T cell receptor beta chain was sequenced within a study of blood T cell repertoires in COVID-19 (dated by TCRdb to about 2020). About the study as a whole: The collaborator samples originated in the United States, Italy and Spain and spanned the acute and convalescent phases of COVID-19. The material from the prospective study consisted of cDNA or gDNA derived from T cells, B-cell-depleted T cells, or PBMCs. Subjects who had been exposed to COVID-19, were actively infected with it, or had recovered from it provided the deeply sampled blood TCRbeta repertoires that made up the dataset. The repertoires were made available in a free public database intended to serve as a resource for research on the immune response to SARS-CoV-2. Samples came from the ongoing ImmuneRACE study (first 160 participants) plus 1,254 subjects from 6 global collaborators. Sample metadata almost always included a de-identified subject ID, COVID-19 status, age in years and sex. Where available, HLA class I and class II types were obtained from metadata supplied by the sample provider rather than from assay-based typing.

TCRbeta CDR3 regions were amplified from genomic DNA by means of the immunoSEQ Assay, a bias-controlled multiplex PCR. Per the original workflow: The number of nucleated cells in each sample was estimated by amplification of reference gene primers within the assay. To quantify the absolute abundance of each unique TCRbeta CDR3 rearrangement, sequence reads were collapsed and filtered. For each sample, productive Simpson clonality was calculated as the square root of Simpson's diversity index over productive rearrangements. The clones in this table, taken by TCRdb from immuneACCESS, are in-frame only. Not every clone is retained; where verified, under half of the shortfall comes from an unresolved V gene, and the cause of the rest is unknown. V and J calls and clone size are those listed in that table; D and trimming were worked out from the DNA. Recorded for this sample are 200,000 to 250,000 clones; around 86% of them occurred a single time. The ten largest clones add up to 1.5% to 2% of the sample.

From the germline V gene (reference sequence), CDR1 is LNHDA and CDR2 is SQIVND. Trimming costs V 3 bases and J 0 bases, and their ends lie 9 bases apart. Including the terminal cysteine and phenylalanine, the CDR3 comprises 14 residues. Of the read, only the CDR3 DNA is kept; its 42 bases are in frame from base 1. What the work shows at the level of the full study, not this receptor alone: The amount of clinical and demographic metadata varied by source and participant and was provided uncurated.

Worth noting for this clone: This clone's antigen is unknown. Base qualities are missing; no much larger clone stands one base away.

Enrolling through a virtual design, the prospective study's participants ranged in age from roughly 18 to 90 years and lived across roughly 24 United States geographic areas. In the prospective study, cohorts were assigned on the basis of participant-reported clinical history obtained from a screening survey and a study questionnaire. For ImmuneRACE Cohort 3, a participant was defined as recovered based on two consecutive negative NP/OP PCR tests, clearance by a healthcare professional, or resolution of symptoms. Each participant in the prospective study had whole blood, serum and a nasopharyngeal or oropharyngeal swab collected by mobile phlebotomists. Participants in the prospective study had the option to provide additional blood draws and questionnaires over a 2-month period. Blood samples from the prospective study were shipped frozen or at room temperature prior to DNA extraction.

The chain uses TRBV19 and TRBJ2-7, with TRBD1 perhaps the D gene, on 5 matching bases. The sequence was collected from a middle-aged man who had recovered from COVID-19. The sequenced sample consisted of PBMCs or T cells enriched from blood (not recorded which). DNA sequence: TGTGCCAGTAGTATTCAGGGCGGCTCCTACGAGCAGTACTTC. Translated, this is CASSIQGGSYEQYF.